The 15 T cell receptor beta chains presented below share a single source sample, sequenced in a study of T cell responses to AZD1222 COVID-19 vaccine. Profiling relied on immunoSEQ multiplex PCR, and the TCRdb table lists in-frame clones only, not all of them. Here the sample spans about 89,000 clones, about 90% being singletons. Source: peripheral blood, taken 28 days after the second AZD1222 dose. The receptors come from an adult who received the AZD1222 COVID-19 vaccine.

This clone was counted a few times. The genes are TRBV27 and TRBJ1-5, with 8 positions matching TRBD1. Germline trimming cut 7 bases from V and 5 bases from J; bases unmatched to any gene: 10. Germline V gene data show CDR1 as MNHEY and CDR2 as SMNVEV (reference sequence). The CDR3 runs to 15 residues. This CDR3 reads CASNLGDRTDQPQHF. CDR3 coding DNA: TGTGCCAGCAACCTAGGGGACAGGACGGATCAGCCCCAGCATTTT.

There are a few counts of this clone. V is TRBV24-1 and J is TRBJ2-5; perhaps D is TRBD1 or TRBD2 (6 bases each). CDR1 is KGHDR and CDR2 is SFDVKD in the germline V gene. CDR3 length equals 17 residues. With 9 bases removed from V and 2 bases from J, the gap between germline ends came to 24 bases. CDR3 region: CATSLGGPGGLQETQYF. CDR3 DNA sequence: TGTGCCACCTCCCTAGGGGGGCCCGGGGGCCTACAAGAGACCCAGTACTTC.

This clone was detected only a few times. The chain carries TRBV7-3 and TRBJ2-3; D ambiguous. The germline V and J ends were trimmed by 5 bases and 1 base, with 25 bases remaining between them. The germline V gene encodes CDR1 SGHTA and CDR2 FQGTGA. The CDR3 loop spans 19 amino acids. The CDR3 region is CASSPNPLDGKDGTDTQYF. The CDR3 DNA sequence: TGTGCCAGCAGCCCAAACCCCCTCGACGGAAAGGACGGCACAGATACGCAGTATTTT. Complete variable domain (other parts from reference TRBV7-3 and TRBJ2-3): GAGVSQTPSNKVTEKGKYVELRCDPISGHTALYWYRQSLGQGPEFLIYFQGTGAADDSGLPNDRFFAVRPEGSVSTLKIQRTERGDSAVYLCASSPNPLDGKDGTDTQYFGPGTRLTVL.

This clone showed up just a few times. The chain uses TRBV30 and TRBJ2-1; TRBD2 matches at 11 bases. Germline V gene data show CDR1 as GTSNPN and CDR2 as SVGIG (reference sequence). This CDR3 contains 15 residues. Trimming took 0 bases from V and 4 from J; bases not matched to a gene: 2. CDR3 loop: CAWSVGTSGYNEQFF. In DNA form, the CDR3 reads TGTGCCTGGAGTGTAGGGACTAGCGGATACAATGAGCAGTTCTTC.

The chain is built from TRBV5-4 and TRBJ2-7, with TRBD2 identical over 8 bases. The CDR3 length is 15 residues. Germline V gene sequence: CDR1 SGHNT, CDR2 YYREEE (reference sequence). The J segment lost 2 bases and the V segment lost 0 bases, leaving 4 bases of the junction unmatched. The CDR3 protein is CASSLGTSMPYEQYF. DNA of the CDR3: TGTGCCAGCAGCTTGGGGACTAGCATGCCCTACGAGCAGTACTTC.

This chain joins TRBV19 and TRBJ2-5, with TRBD2 as a possible D gene (6 bases). Germline loops: CDR1 LNHDA, CDR2 SQIVND (reference sequence). Trimming left V 4 bases short and J 10 bases short, with 25 bases between. The CDR3 runs to 16 residues. CDR3 sequence reads: CASSTKLGTGSVGQYF. The CDR3 region has the DNA TGTGCCAGTAGTACCAAACTCGGGACTGGCTCGGTGGGCCAGTACTTC. Drawing the rest from reference TRBV19 and TRBJ2-5, the complete variable domain is DGGITQSPKYLFRKEGQNVTLSCEQNLNHDAMYWYRQDPGQGLRLIYYSQIVNDFQKGDIAEGYSVSREKKESFPLTVTSAQKNPTAFYLCASSTKLGTGSVGQYFGPGTRLLVL.

This clone is labeled medium-sized (0.01 to 0.1%). The chain employs TRBV4-2 and TRBJ2-1; D not certain. The CDR3 sequence is 12 residues long. Germline V gene sequence: CDR1 LGHNA, CDR2 YNFKEQ. Trimming took 0 bases from V and 9 from J, leaving 6 bases between them. Here the CDR3 reads CASSQDLVEQFF. The CDR3 nucleotides read TGTGCCAGCAGCCAAGATCTGGTTGAGCAGTTCTTC.

This CDR3 is CASNQNTGTPEAFF. The CDR3 DNA follows: TGTGCCAGCAATCAAAACACAGGGACCCCTGAAGCTTTCTTT. The rearrangement links TRBV2 to TRBJ1-1, with a tentative D call TRBD1 (6 bases). The CDR3 sequence is 14 residues long. Germline V gives CDR1 SNHLY, CDR2 FYNNEI. Between the trimmed V and J ends, which lost 7 bases and 6 bases, there was a span of 18 bases.

This clone is medium-sized within its sample. The chain employs TRBV18 and TRBJ2-6; perhaps D is TRBD1 or TRBD2 (5 bases each). The CDR3 loop spans 15 amino acids. Trimming pared 1 base from V and 4 bases from J, leaving 8 bases between. Germline assignment: CDR1 KGHSH and CDR2 LQKENI. This chain's CDR3 is CASSPLGEGANVLTF. In DNA, the CDR3 is TGTGCCAGCTCACCACTGGGGGAAGGGGCCAACGTCCTGACTTTC.

The chain is built from TRBV7-9 and TRBJ2-7; D remains unclear. The V gene's germline CDR1 is SEHNR and CDR2 FQNEAQ (reference sequence). Trimming removed 5 bases from V and 3 bases from J, with 26 bases in between. The CDR3 has 18 amino acids. In DNA, the CDR3 is TGTGCCAGCAGCCACATCCCCTTCTTAGGTGGGAAGGTCTACGAGCAGTACTTC. This gives the protein CASSHIPFLGGKVYEQYF.

V is TRBV3-1 (or the pseudogene TRBV3-2) and J is TRBJ2-1; the D gene is possibly TRBD2 (5 bases). V lost 1 base to trimming and J lost 4 bases, with 11 bases between them. The germline V gene encodes CDR1 LGHDT and CDR2 YNNKEL (reference sequence). The CDR3 sequence is 15 residues long. The CDR3 DNA follows: TGTGCCAGCAGCCAAGGGGTTAGCGCTTACAATGAGCAGTTCTTC. The encoded protein is CASSQGVSAYNEQFF.

Only one count was recorded for this clone. The chain carries TRBV4-1 and TRBJ1-5; TRBD1 might be the D (5 bases). The CDR3 sequence is 13 residues long. From germline, CDR1 is MGHRA and CDR2 YSYEKL. Trimming took 0 bases from V and 12 from J, leaving 12 bases between them. The CDR3 DNA is TGCGCCAGCAGCCAAGAAGGGGCGGCCGACCAGCATTTT. Protein product: CASSQEGAADQHF.

The V gene is TRBV4-1, the J gene TRBJ2-3; 8 bases map to TRBD2. In germline, CDR1 is MGHRA, CDR2 YSYEKL. The CDR3 totals 14 residues. V was clipped by 6 bases and J by 5 bases; unmatched bases: 7. The CDR3 DNA reads TGCGCCAGCAGGCTGACTAGCGTAGTAGATACGCAGTATTTT. It yields the protein CASRLTSVVDTQYF.

The V call is TRBV7-9, the J call TRBJ1-2; weak D call: TRBD1 (5 bases). The V end was cut by 5 bases, the J end by 7 bases, with 17 bases between. The CDR3 consists of 14 residues. Germline V gene lookup returns CDR1 SEHNR and CDR2 FQNEAQ (reference sequence). CDR3 sequence reads: CASSRGEVGSGYTF. The CDR3 DNA follows: TGTGCCAGCAGCCGAGGGGAAGTGGGGTCTGGCTACACCTTC.

The genes are TRBV6-1 and TRBJ2-1; D unresolved. In germline, CDR1 is MNHNS, CDR2 SASEGT. The CDR3 runs 16 residues. V shed 2 bases and J shed 4 bases, with 15 bases lying between them. The CDR3 loop is CASSESGPWEYNEQFF. CDR3 in DNA: TGTGCCAGCAGTGAATCCGGGCCCTGGGAATACAATGAGCAGTTCTTC.